The rows below give T cell receptor beta chains drawn from one sample of a study of human T cells and chemical hapten exposure. MiXCR, applied by TCRdb to the RACE reads, yields one record per CDR3 protein. This sample has 300,000 to 350,000 distinct CDR3 sequences, with around 7% found just once. Material: whole blood, obtained in connection with sensitization to the hapten diphenylcyclopropenone (DPC). The receptors here all came from a woman aged 18-29 years with alopecia areata. Some clones in this sample may be carry-over from other donors' samples. Each CDR3 is given without its conserved first and last residue. Each record gives: V gene, CDR3 protein.

V: TRBV19; CDR3: ASSIGTSVEETQY
V: TRBV3-1; CDR3: ASSQDHGNQPQH
V: TRBV15; CDR3: ATSSRDFASDTIY
V: TRBV11-2; CDR3: ASSLNGRETQY
V: TRBV6-1; CDR3: ASIEGTALNTEAF
V: TRBV12-3/TRBV12-4; CDR3: ASSLSSGGAYETQY
V: TRBV5-1; CDR3: ASRLGPATTTYEQY
V: TRBV28; CDR3: ASSYGTPYEQY
V: TRBV7-9; CDR3: ASSLGHRYEQY
V: TRBV12-3/TRBV12-4; CDR3: ASSFGGTEAF
V: TRBV27; CDR3: ASGTSGQVNYNEQF
V: TRBV10-3; CDR3: AISEEDRADGYT
V: TRBV7-9; CDR3: ASSLGSGTGPGANVLT
V: TRBV3-1; CDR3: ASTKAGAPNEQL
V: TRBV7-8; CDR3: ASSRMSATNEKLF
V: TRBV20-1; CDR3: SAGTGYYEQY
V: TRBV25-1; CDR3: ASSEWNSKATDTQY
V: TRBV12-3/TRBV12-4; CDR3: ASTLMEGTNTEAF
V: TRBV27; CDR3: ASMNPGTGSSANTGELF
V: TRBV4-1; CDR3: ASSQDRGQGTYEQY
V: TRBV5-6; CDR3: ASSGSRDRIYNEQF
V: TRBV7-6; CDR3: ASSLRRQETQY
V: TRBV20-1; CDR3: SATGGLYNSPLH
V: TRBV6-5; CDR3: ASSYSVTMNTEAF
V: TRBV7-9; CDR3: ASSTGAGELF
V: TRBV20-1; CDR3: SAPVSQNTYEQY
V: TRBV5-5; CDR3: ASSHLGDEAF
V: TRBV7-2; CDR3: ASSPRRKYTEAF
V: TRBV28; CDR3: ASRLRQEENTGELF
V: TRBV7-2; CDR3: ASSLAPGGGARTDTQY
V: TRBV6-6; CDR3: ASSYSTGPNYGYT
V: TRBV5-4; CDR3: ASSSLGTRAYEQY
V: TRBV7-9; CDR3: ASSLALAGSSYEQY
V: TRBV5-1; CDR3: ASSLSGIQGWNSPLH
V: TRBV7-9; CDR3: ASSATTLNTEAF
V: TRBV7-8; CDR3: ASSSRDSAETQY
V: TRBV10-3; CDR3: AISVGETQY
V: TRBV10-3; CDR3: AISETGGTDTQY
V: TRBV11-2; CDR3: ASSFRDQGPRAF
V: TRBV25-1; CDR3: ASSPTGTGKGYT
V: TRBV7-3; CDR3: ASSFTNSYNSPLH
V: TRBV6-6; CDR3: ASSSWRVRYEQY
V: TRBV29-1; CDR3: SSWTSGGTDTQY
V: TRBV7-2; CDR3: ASSLASGATDTQY
V: TRBV15; CDR3: ATSSVPRDTIY
V: TRBV5-6; CDR3: ASVAGGISYNEQF
V: TRBV7-6; CDR3: ASSLGYTGNTIY
V: TRBV6-2/TRBV6-3; CDR3: ASRDSDRVVSPLH
V: TRBV20-1; CDR3: SARDRLAGDTDTQY
V: TRBV3-1; CDR3: ASSLSDTEAF